One T cell receptor (beta chain) is described in this entry. Generated by immunoSEQ multiplex PCR, the TCRdb table keeps only in-frame clones and is missing some. The table lists 11,000 to 15,000 clones, approximately 70% of them singletons, with under 25% in the top ten. This record comes from a study of T cells after somatic rescue of genetic block. The source is a boy between 10 and 17 years old. Material: peripheral blood mononuclear cells (PBMCs).

CDR3 in DNA: TGTGCCAGCACCCTCAGAGTTAACACCGGGGAGCTGTTTTTT. This encodes CASTLRVNTGELFF. The chain combines TRBV6-6 with TRBJ2-2, with unresolved D. V lost 7 bases and J lost 2, with 11 bases in between. The length of the CDR3 is 14 residues. The germline V gene encodes CDR1 MNHNY and CDR2 SVGAGI (reference sequence).